The 4 T cell receptor beta chains listed next were all sequenced from one sample in a study of control samples from healthy donors and cancer patients. TCRdb keeps only in-frame clones here, not all; method: immunoSEQ multiplex PCR. The sample has about 130,000 clones, roughly 94% seen once. The sequenced sample was PBMCs. The receptors were gathered from a man between 60 and 75 years old with colorectal cancer.

The chain joins TRBV5-8 to TRBJ2-1; D is unclear. The CDR3 consists of 11 residues. Per germline, CDR1 SGHTS and CDR2 YDEGEE. Trimming took 0 bases from V and 11 from J, leaving 6 bases between them. DNA for the CDR3: TGTGCCAGCAGCTTGGAAACGAAGCAGTTCTTC. Its translation: CASSLETKQFF.

The gene calls are TRBV4-2 and TRBJ1-1, with unresolved D. Germline V gene lookup returns CDR1 LGHNA and CDR2 YNFKEQ. CDR3 length: 16 amino acids. The V gene lost 0 bases and the J gene lost 0 bases, with 11 bases spanning the gap. CDR3: CASSQERVSMNTEAFF. The CDR3 DNA reads TGTGCCAGCAGCCAAGAGAGGGTATCCATGAACACTGAAGCTTTCTTT.

This chain links TRBV7-9 with TRBJ1-2, with TRBD1 matching over 7 bases. Germline CDR1 reads SEHNR; CDR2 reads FQNEAQ (reference sequence). The CDR3 has 13 residues. Trimming at V came to 2 bases and at J to 6 bases, leaving 3 bases not matched to a gene. DNA for the CDR3: TGTGCCAGCAGCTTACAGGGGGTTCATGGCTACACCTTC. Its protein product is CASSLQGVHGYTF.

This sequence joins TRBV6-6 and TRBJ1-3; no clear D. The CDR3 is 13 amino acids. Trimming removed 3 bases at V and 3 bases at J, with 6 bases between. The germline gives CDR1 MNHNY, CDR2 SVGAGI (reference sequence). The DNA of the CDR3 is TGTGCCAGCAGTTATTATAGTGGAAACACCATATATTTT. Translating it yields CASSYYSGNTIYF.